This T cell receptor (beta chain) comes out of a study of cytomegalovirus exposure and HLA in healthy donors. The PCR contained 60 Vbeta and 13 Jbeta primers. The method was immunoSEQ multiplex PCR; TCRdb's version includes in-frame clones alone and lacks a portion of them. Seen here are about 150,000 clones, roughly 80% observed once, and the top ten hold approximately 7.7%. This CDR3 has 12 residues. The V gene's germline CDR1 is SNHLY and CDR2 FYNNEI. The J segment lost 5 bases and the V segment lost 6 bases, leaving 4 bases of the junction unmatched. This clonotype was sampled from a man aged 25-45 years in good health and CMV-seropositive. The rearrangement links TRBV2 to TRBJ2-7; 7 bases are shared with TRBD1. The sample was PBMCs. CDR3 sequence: CASRWDSHEQYF. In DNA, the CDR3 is TGTGCCAGCAGATGGGACAGCCACGAGCAGTACTTC.